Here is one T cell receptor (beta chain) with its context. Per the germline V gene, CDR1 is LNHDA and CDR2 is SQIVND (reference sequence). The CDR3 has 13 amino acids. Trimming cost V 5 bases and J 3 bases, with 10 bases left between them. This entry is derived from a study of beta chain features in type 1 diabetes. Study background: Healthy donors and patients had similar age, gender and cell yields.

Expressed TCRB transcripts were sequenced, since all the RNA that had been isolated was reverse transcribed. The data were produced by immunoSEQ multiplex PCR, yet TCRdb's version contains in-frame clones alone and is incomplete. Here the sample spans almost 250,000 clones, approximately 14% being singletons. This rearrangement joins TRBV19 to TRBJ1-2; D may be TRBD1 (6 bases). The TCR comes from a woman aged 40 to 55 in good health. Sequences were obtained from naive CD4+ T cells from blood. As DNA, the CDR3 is TGTGCCAGTAGTCGGACAGCGGACTATGGCTACACCTTC. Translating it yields CASSRTADYGYTF. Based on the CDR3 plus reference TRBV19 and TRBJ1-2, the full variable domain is DGGITQSPKYLFRKEGQNVTLSCEQNLNHDAMYWYRQDPGQGLRLIYYSQIVNDFQKGDIAEGYSVSREKKESFPLTVTSAQKNPTAFYLCASSRTADYGYTFGSGTRLTVV.